This T cell receptor (beta chain) appears in the sequencing data of a study of cytomegalovirus exposure and HLA in healthy donors. Study results and caveats: In a later analysis, compared with equally common non-associated chains, HLA-associated beta chains were more expanded.

Concerning this clone itself: What it recognizes is unknown.

PCR amplification relied on 60 Vbeta primers (plus 13 Jbeta primers). The repertoire was sequenced with immunoSEQ multiplex PCR; TCRdb's copy has only in-frame clones and lacks some. The sample shows roughly 110,000 clones, around 73% of them seen only once. V was cut by 4 bases and J by 6 bases, with 18 bases left in between. The CDR3 loop spans 14 amino acids. Germline CDR1 is SQVTM and CDR2 is ANQGSEA. The source is a man aged 25-45 years in good health and CMV-seronegative. The rearrangement joins TRBV29-1 to TRBJ1-2, with a tentative D call TRBD1 (5 bases). The sample was PBMCs. The CDR3 DNA sequence: TGCAGCGTTGTGGGCCGAAGCGGGGCGAATGGCTACACCTTC. Protein: CSVVGRSGANGYTF.